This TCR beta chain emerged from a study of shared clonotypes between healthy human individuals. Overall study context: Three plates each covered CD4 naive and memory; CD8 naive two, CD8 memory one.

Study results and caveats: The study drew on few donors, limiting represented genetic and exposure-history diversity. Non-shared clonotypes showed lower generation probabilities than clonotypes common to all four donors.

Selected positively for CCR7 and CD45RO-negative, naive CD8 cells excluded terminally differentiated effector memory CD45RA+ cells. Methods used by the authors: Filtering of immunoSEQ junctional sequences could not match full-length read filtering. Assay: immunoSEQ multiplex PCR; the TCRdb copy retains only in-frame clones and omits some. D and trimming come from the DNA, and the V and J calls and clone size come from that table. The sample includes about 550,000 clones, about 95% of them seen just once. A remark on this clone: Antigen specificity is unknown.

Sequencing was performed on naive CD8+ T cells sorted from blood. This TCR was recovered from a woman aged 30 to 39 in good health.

The CDR3 coding sequence is TGTGCCAGCAGCCTTCGAGCAGGCCCCTACACCTTC. This translates into CASSLRAGPYTF. The genes are TRBV7-6 and TRBJ1-2, with D hard to call. The V and J ends lost 5 bases and 10 bases respectively, with 14 bases between them. This CDR3 spans 12 amino acids. Germline CDR1 is SGHVS and CDR2 is FNYEAQ.